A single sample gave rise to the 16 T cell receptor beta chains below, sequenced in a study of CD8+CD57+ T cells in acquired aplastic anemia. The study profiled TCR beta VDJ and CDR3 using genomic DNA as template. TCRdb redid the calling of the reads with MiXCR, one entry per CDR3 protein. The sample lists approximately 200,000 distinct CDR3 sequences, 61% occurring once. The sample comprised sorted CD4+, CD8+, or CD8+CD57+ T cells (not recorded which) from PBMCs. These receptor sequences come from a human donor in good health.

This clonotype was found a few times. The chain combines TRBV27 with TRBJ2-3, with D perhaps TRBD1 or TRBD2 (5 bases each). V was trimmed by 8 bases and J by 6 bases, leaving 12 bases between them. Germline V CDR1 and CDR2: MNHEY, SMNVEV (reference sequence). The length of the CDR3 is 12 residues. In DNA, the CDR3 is TGTGCCAGCCGATTCGGGGCGGATACGCAGTATTTT. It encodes CASRFGADTQYF.

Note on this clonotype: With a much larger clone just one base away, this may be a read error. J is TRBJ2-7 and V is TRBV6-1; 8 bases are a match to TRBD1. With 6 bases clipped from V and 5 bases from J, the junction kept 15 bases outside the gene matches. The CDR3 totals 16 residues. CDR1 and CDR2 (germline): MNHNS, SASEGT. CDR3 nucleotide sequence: TGTGCCAGCAGCCCCACCCCGGGACAGGTAGAACACGAGCAGTACTTC. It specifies CASSPTPGQVEHEQYF.

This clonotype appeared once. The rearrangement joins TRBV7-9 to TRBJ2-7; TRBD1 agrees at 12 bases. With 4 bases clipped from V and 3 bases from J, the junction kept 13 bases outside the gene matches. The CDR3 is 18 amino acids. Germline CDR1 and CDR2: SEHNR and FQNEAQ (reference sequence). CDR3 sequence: CASSSSSTGTGGIYEQYF. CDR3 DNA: TGTGCCAGCAGCTCAAGCTCCACCGGGACAGGGGGCATCTACGAGCAGTACTTC.

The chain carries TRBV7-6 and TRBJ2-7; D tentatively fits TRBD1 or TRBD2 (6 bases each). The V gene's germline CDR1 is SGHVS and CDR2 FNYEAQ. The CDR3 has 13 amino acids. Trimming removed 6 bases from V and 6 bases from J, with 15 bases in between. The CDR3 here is CASRHRGASEQYF. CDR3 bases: TGTGCCAGCAGACATAGGGGGGCCTCCGAGCAGTACTTC.

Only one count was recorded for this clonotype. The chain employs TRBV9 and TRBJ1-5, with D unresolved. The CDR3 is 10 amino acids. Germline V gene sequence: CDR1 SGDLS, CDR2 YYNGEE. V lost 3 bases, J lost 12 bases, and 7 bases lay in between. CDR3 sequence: CASSAGRQHF. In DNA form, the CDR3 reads TGTGCCAGCAGCGCCGGACGCCAGCATTTT.

CDR3: CASGLQGAETEAFF. CDR3 nucleotides: TGTGCTAGTGGTTTGCAGGGGGCAGAAACTGAAGCTTTCTTT. The chain carries TRBV12-5 and TRBJ1-1, with 8 bases identical to TRBD1. The CDR3 is 14 amino acids. The V gene end was trimmed by 2 bases and the J gene end by 5 bases; junction bases not matched to a gene: 4. Per germline, CDR1 LGHNT and CDR2 FRNRAP.

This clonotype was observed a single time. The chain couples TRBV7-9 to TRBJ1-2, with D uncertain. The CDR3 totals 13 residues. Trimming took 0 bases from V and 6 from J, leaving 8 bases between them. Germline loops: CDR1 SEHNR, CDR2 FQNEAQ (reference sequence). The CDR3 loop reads CASSLASGDGYTF. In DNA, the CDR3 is TGTGCCAGCAGCTTAGCGAGCGGAGATGGCTACACCTTC. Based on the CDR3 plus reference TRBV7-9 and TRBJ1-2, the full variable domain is DTGVSQNPRHKITKRGQNVTFRCDPISEHNRLYWYRQTLGQGPEFLTYFQNEAQLEKSRLLSDRFSAERPKGSFSTLEIQRTEQGDSAMYLCASSLASGDGYTFGSGTRLTVV.

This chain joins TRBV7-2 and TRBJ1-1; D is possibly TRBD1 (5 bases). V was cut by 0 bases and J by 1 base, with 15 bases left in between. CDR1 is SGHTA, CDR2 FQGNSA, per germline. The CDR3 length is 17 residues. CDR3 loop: CASSLAQGFGPNTEAFF. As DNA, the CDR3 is TGTGCCAGCAGCTTAGCCCAGGGATTCGGGCCGAACACTGAAGCTTTCTTT.

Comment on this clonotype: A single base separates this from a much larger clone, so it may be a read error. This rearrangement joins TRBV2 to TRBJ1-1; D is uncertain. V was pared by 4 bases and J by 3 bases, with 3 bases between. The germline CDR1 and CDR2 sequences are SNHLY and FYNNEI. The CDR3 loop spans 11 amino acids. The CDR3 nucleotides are TGTGCCAGCAGTGCTTACACTGAAGCTTTCTTT. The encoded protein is CASSAYTEAFF.

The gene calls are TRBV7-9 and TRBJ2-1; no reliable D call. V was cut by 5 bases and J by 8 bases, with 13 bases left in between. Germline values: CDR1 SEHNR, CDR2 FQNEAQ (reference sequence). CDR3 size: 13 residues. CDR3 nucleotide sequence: TGTGCCAGCAGCCCGCCCGTGGGCTATGAGCAGTTCTTC. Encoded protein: CASSPPVGYEQFF.

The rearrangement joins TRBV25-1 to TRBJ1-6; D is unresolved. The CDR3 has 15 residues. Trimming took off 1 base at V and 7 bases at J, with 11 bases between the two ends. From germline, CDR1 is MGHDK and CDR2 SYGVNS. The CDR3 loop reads CASSESGGQNSPLHF. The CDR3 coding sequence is TGTGCCAGCAGTGAATCGGGAGGCCAGAATTCACCCCTCCACTTT.

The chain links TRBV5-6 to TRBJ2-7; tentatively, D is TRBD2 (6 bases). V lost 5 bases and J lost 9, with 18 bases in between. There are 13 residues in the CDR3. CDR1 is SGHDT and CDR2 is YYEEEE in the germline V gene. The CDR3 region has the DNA TGTGCCAGCAGTAGGTGGGGGGTTTATTGGCAGTACTTC. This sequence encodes CASSRWGVYWQYF.

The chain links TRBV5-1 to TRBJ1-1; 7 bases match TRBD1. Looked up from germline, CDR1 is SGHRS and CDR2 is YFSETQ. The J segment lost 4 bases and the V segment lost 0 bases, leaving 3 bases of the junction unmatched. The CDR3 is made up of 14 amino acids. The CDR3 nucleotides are TGCGCCAGCAGCTTGGGACAGGGAGCCACTGAAGCTTTCTTT. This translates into CASSLGQGATEAFF.

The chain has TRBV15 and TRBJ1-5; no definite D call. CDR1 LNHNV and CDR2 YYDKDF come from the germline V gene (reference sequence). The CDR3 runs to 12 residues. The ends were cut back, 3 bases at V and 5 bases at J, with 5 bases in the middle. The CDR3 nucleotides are TGTGCCACCAGCAGGGCATATCAGCCCCAGCATTTT. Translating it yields CATSRAYQPQHF.

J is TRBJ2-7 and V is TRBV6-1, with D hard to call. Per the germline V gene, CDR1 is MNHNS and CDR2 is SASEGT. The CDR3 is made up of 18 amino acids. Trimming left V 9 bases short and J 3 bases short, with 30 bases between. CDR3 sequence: CASRPRSQTKSWGYEQYF. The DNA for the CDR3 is TGTGCCAGTAGGCCCCGTAGCCAAACGAAATCTTGGGGCTACGAGCAGTACTTC.

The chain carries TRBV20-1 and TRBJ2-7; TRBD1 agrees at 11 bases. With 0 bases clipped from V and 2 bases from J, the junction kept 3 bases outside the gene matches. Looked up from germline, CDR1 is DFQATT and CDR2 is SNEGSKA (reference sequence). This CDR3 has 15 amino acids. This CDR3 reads CSARDVGQGAYEQYF. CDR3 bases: TGCAGTGCTAGAGACGTGGGACAGGGGGCCTACGAGCAGTACTTC.